This T cell receptor (beta chain) stems from a study of T cell repertoires in aging, cancer and after chemotherapy (dated by TCRdb to the late 2010s). Study-wide context: Six donor age groups were covered, ranging from 30 or younger up to 70 or older, and each group contained at least three individuals. In total, the full dataset held 10 million or so TCR reads. TCR repertoires from healthy donor controls were recorded over periods of several months to years and showed clear clonal overlap between repeated samplings. To look at immunoaging and at how T cells reconstitute after chemotherapy, the study profiled TCR beta repertoires in peripheral blood from both healthy donors and cancer patients. Alongside some 96 healthy donors serving as a reference group, the cohort included roughly 220 cancer patients, of whom around 91 had hematological cancers and some 130 had solid cancers. Study-wide findings and limitations: Untreated patients with hematological or solid cancers showed significantly lower blood TCR diversity and higher clonality than age-matched healthy donors. Declining TCR diversity with age in healthy donors was mainly explained by loss of richness; in cancer patients, loss of evenness also contributed. In both cancer cohorts, median generation probability rose over the chemotherapy interval, which suggests that the repertoire was reconstituted through rebound thymic output. It was noted by the authors that conclusions about immunological memory after chemotherapy cannot be drawn from the repertoire data.

Genomic DNA extracted from peripheral blood, rather than sorted cells or RNA, was used as the source for amplification of TCR beta rearrangements. Rearranged TRB sequences spanning V, D and J segments were amplified by multiplex touch-down PCR using a mixed TRB-A/B primer pool. Two consecutive PCR reactions with Phusion HS II polymerase added Illumina adapters and sample indices to the amplicons. Amplicons were gel-purified using the NucleoSpin Gel and PCR Clean-up kit and were subsequently checked with Qubit and an Agilent 2100 Bioanalyzer. Libraries were sequenced on an Illumina MiSeq using 600-cycle, single-indexed, paired-end runs. In the paper's pipeline: MiXCR versions 2.12 and 3.0.5 were used to process the TRB sequences. Each unique CDR3 nucleotide sequence was treated as one clone, and only productive sequences with two or more reads were kept. The repertoire metrics were Shannon diversity, evenness, clonality (defined as one minus evenness), and alpha-parameterized diversity profiles covering alpha 0 to 5. Generation probabilities of clones in paired pre- and post-chemotherapy samples were computed with the IGoR algorithm. TCRdb handled the public reads itself, with Q25 trimming in fastp and clone calling in MiXCR, and kept productive beta chains. Rows with a matching CDR3 protein are joined into one entry that keeps the most common DNA and genes. The V and J calls follow TCRdb's processing rather than the paper's. The sample table contains about 9,800 distinct CDR3 sequences; only one count was recorded for approximately 40% of them. The leading ten clones occupy approximately 9.9% of the sample.

Notes on this clonotype: Its antigen is not yet known. One base away there is no much larger clone; base qualities are not given.

The receptor's source is a human donor in good health. The specimen was blood.

The CDR3 has the sequence CASRPDWGYNEQFF. The bases read TGTGCCAGCAGGCCCGACTGGGGGTACAATGAGCAGTTCTTC. The V gene is TRBV7-2 and the J gene is TRBJ2-1; the D gene could be TRBD1 or TRBD2, each one agreeing over 5 bases. V is shortened by 6 bases, J by 4 bases, and the region joining them spans 13 bases. Including cysteine and phenylalanine, the CDR3 has 14 amino acids. The sequence is cut down to CDR3 DNA, 42 bases in frame from base 1. CDR1 and CDR2 (SGHTA, FQGNSA) derive from the germline V gene.